The rows below give T cell receptor beta chains drawn from one sample of a study of T cell responses to AZD1222 COVID-19 vaccine. This table comes from immunoSEQ multiplex PCR, and its TCRdb copy is limited to in-frame clones, with some not included. This sample has under 150,000 clones, with 85% to 95% found just once. The sample consisted of peripheral blood, taken on day 0 of AZD1222 vaccination. The receptors come from an adult in good health. CDR3s include the opening cysteine and the closing phenylalanine or tryptophan. D genes are given only for firm matches. Some rows have no size entry. The others give once, few or many, or a class for an expanded clone.

V gene	D gene	clone size	J gene	CDR3 protein	CDR3 DNA
TRBV9	.	.	TRBJ2-5	CASSSGGPETQYF	TGTGCCAGCAGCTCCGGAGGGCCGGAGACCCAGTACTTC
TRBV3-1/TRBV3-2	.	.	TRBJ2-5	CASSHRMRGETQYF	TGTGCCAGCAGCCATCGCATGCGGGGAGAGACCCAGTACTTC
TRBV5-6	.	.	TRBJ2-1	CASTPSPGAYNEQFF	TGTGCCAGCACCCCCTCCCCAGGGGCCTACAATGAGCAGTTCTTC
TRBV5-5	.	few	TRBJ2-3	CASSPIPTDTQYF	TGTGCCAGCAGCCCTATCCCCACAGATACGCAGTATTTT
TRBV6-6	.	.	TRBJ1-1	CASSYSGVEAFF	TGTGCCAGCAGTTACTCTGGGGTTGAAGCTTTCTTT
TRBV6-4	.	.	TRBJ2-3	CASSDRETDTQYF	TGTGCCAGCAGTGACAGGGAAACAGATACGCAGTATTTT
TRBV10-1	.	.	TRBJ1-2	CASSESARLGYTF	TGCGCCAGCAGTGAGTCGGCCCGCCTCGGCTACACCTTC
TRBV19	.	.	TRBJ1-3	CASSPGQGNTIYF	TGTGCCAGTAGTCCCGGACAGGGAAACACCATATATTTT
TRBV11-2	.	.	TRBJ2-1	CASSLYYEQFF	TGTGCCAGCAGCTTATACTATGAGCAGTTCTTC
TRBV9	.	.	TRBJ2-2	CASSVSPEASGELFF	TGTGCCAGCAGCGTAAGCCCCGAGGCCTCCGGGGAGCTGTTTTTT
TRBV3-1/TRBV3-2	TRBD1	.	TRBJ2-4	CASSHNRGQGRDIQYF	TGTGCCAGCAGCCATAACAGGGGGCAGGGAAGAGACATTCAGTACTTC
TRBV10-3	.	.	TRBJ2-1	CAISYDPGLRNEQFF	TGTGCCATCAGCTACGACCCGGGTCTACGCAATGAGCAGTTCTTC
TRBV3-1/TRBV3-2	.	few	TRBJ2-2	CASTVTGELFF	TGTGCCAGCACCGTTACCGGGGAGCTGTTTTTT
TRBV15	TRBD1	.	TRBJ1-5	CATSRTGTGGDQPQHF	TGTGCCACCAGCAGAACCGGGACAGGGGGGGATCAGCCCCAGCATTTT
TRBV1	.	.	TRBJ2-3	CTSTNRTGTKQRAQYF	TGCACCAGCACCAATCGAACCGGGACTAAGCAACGAGCGCAGTATTTT
TRBV11-3	.	.	TRBJ1-1	CASKPWEGGTEAFF	TGTGCCAGCAAGCCGTGGGAGGGGGGAACTGAAGCTTTCTTT
TRBV7-9	.	.	TRBJ1-3	CASSLIRTPSGNTIYF	TGTGCCAGCAGCTTAATTCGCACACCATCGGGAAACACCATATATTTT
TRBV2	.	once	TRBJ1-5	CASSAFWEGGNQPQHF	TGTGCCAGCAGTGCGTTTTGGGAGGGAGGCAATCAGCCCCAGCATTTT
TRBV18	.	.	TRBJ2-3	CASSPPGSPDTQYF	TGTGCCAGCTCACCACCGGGGTCCCCAGATACGCAGTATTTT
TRBV28	TRBD1	.	TRBJ2-6	CASRQGASGANVLTF	TGTGCCAGTAGACAGGGGGCCTCTGGGGCCAACGTCCTGACTTTC
TRBV10-1	.	.	TRBJ2-2	CASKPGDTGELFF	TGCGCCAGCAAGCCCGGGGACACCGGGGAGCTGTTTTTT
TRBV2	.	.	TRBJ2-1	CASTQSVGQFF	TGTGCCAGCACCCAATCTGTTGGGCAGTTCTTC
TRBV30	.	.	TRBJ1-3	CAWSVGFLGSGNTIYF	TGTGCCTGGAGTGTAGGTTTTCTTGGCTCTGGAAACACCATATATTTT
TRBV15	.	.	TRBJ1-5	CATSRDVDSNQPQHF	TGTGCCACCAGCAGAGATGTAGATAGCAATCAGCCCCAGCATTTT